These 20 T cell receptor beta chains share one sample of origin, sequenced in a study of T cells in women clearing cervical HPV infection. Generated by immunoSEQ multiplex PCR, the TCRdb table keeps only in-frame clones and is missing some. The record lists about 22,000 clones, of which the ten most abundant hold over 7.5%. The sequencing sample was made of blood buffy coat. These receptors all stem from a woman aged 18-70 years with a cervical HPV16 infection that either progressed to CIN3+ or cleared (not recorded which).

The CDR3 DNA, read in part, is TGTGCCAGCAGCCGCGGGGAAGTAGCTGAGGATGAG. Amino acid sequence: CASSRGEVAEDE. The CDR3 in its entirety is CASSRGEVAEDEQFF. The chain uses TRBV7-9 and TRBJ2-1, with D tentatively TRBD2 (6 bases). The sequence runs out 3 residues before the end of the CDR3; the remainder is reconstructed from the germline J gene. The CDR3 consists of 15 residues. The germline V gene has CDR1 SEHNR and CDR2 FQNEAQ (reference sequence). V lost 5 bases, J lost 8 bases, and 19 bases lay in between.

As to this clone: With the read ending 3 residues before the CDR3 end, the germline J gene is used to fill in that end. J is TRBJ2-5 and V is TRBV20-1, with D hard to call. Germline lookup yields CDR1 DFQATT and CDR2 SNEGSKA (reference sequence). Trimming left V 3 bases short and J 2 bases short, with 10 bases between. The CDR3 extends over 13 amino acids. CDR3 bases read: TGCAGTGCTAGCCCCCCCGGGCAAGAGACC. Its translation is CSASPPGQET. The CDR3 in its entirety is CSASPPGQETQYF.

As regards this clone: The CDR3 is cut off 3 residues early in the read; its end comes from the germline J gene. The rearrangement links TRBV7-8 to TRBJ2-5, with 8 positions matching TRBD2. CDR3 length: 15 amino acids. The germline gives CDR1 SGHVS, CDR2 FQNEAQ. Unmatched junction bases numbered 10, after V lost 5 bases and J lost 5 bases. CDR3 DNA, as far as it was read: TGTGCCAGCAGCCCCCGACTAGCGAGGAAGGAGACC. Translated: CASSPRLARKET. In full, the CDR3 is CASSPRLARKETQYF. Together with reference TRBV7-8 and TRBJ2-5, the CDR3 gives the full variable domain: GAGVSQSPRYKVAKRGQDVALRCDPISGHVSLFWYQQALGQGPEFLTYFQNEAQLDKSGLPSDRFFAERPEGSVSTLKIQRTQQEDSAVYLCASSPRLARKETQYFGPGTRLLVL.

The CDR3 protein is CASSSPGGPYEQYF. The sequenced part of the CDR3 DNA is TGTGCCAGCAGCTCCCCAGGGGGACCCTACGAG. The genes are TRBV7-9 and TRBJ2-7, with 7 nucleotides matching TRBD1. Sequencing ends 3 residues short of the CDR3 end; the germline J gene provides the rest. The ends lost 4 bases at V and 2 bases at J; junction bases unmatched: 5. Germline V CDR1 and CDR2: SEHNR, FQNEAQ (reference sequence). The CDR3 length is 14 residues. The full variable domain, rest sourced from reference TRBV7-9 and TRBJ2-7, is DTGVSQNPRHKITKRGQNVTFRCDPISEHNRLYWYRQTLGQGPEFLTYFQNEAQLEKSRLLSDRFSAERPKGSFSTLEIQRTEQGDSAMYLCASSSPGGPYEQYFGPGTRLTVT.

Partial CDR3 DNA: TGCGCCAGCAGCTTGGGACAGATGAACACTGAA. Its translation is CASSLGQMNTE. The full CDR3 sequence reads CASSLGQMNTEAFF. V gene TRBV5-1 combines with J gene TRBJ1-1; possible D gene TRBD1, 5 bases. The CDR3 end falls 3 residues outside the read, so it is completed with the germline J gene. The germline CDR1 and CDR2 sequences are SGHRS and YFSETQ. Trimming shortened V by 0 bases and J by 0 bases, and 6 bases separated the two germline ends. The CDR3 loop spans 14 amino acids. Full variable domain (outside the CDR3, taken from reference TRBV5-1 and TRBJ1-1): KAGVTQTPRYLIKTRGQQVTLSCSPISGHRSVSWYQQTPGQGLQFLFEYFSETQRNKGNFPGRFSGRQFSNSRSEMNVSTLELGDSALYLCASSLGQMNTEAFFGQGTRLTVV.

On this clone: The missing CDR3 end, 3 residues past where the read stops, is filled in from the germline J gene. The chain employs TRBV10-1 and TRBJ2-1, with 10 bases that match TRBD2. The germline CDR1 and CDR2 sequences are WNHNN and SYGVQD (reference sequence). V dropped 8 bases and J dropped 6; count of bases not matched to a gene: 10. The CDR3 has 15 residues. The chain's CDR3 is CASSRTSGRFNEQFF. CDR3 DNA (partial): TGCGCCAGCTCGCGGACTAGCGGTAGATTCAATGAG.

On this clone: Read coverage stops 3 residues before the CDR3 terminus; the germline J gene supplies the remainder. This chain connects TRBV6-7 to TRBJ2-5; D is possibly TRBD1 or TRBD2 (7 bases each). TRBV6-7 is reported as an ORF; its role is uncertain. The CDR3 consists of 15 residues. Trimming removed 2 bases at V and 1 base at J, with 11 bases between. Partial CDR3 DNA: TGTGCCAGCAGTTACGGGAGGGGGCCCCAAGAGACC. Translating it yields CASSYGRGPQET. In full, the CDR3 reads CASSYGRGPQETQYF.

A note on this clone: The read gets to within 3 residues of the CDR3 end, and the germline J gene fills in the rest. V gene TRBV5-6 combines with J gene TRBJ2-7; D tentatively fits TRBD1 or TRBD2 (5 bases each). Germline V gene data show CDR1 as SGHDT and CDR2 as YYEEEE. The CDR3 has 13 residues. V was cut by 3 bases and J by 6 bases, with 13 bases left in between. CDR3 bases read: TGTGCCAGCAGCTCCACGGGAAGGGGCGAG. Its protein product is CASSSTGRGE. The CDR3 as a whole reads CASSSTGRGEQYF.

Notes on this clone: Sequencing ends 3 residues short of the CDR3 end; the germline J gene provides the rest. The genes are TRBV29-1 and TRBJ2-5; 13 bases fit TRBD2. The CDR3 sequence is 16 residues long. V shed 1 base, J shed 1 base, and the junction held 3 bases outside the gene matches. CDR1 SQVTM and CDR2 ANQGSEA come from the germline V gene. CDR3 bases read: TGCAGCGTTGAAGGCCGACTAGCGGGAGGCCAAGAGACC. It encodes CSVEGRLAGGQET. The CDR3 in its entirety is CSVEGRLAGGQETQYF.

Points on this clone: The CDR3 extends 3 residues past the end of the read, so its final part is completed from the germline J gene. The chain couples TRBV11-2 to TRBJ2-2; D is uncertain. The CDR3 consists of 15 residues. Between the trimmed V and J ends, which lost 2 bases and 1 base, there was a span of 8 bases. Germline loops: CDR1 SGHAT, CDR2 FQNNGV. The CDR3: CASSLMTLNTGELFF. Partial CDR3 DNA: TGTGCCAGCAGCTTAATGACTCTGAACACCGGGGAG.

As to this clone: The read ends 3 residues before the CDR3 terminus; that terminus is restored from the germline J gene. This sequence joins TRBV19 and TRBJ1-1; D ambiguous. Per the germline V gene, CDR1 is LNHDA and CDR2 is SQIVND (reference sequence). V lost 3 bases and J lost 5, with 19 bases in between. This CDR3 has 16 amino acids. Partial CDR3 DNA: TGTGCCAGTAGTATTGGATATGGTAGCCTCAGTACTGAA. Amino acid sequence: CASSIGYGSLSTE. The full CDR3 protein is CASSIGYGSLSTEAFF.

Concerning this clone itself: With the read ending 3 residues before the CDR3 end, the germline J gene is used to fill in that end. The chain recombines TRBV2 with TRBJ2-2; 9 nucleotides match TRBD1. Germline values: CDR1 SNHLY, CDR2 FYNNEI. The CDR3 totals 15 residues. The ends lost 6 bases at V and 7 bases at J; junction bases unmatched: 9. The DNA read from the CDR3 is TGTGCCAGCAGGCCCGGGACAGGGTGGGGCGGGGAG. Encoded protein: CASRPGTGWGGE. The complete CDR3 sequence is CASRPGTGWGGELFF.

Here the CDR3 reads CASSPEQGGTEAFF. The sequenced CDR3 bases are TGTGCCAGTAGTCCAGAGCAGGGAGGCACTGAA. The chain is built from TRBV19 and TRBJ1-1; D possibly corresponds to TRBD1 (5 bases). The read ends 3 residues early relative to the CDR3; the germline J gene fills the gap. The V end lost 5 bases, the J end lost 4 bases, and 14 bases lay between the germline ends. Germline CDR1 is LNHDA and CDR2 is SQIVND (reference sequence). This CDR3 contains 14 residues.

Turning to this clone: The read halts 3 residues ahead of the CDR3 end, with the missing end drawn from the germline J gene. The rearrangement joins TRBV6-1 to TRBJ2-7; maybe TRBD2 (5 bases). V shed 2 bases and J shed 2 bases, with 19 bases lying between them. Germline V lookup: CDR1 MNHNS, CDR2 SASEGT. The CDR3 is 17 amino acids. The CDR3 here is CASSEPIASSLPYEQYF. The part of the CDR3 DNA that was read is TGTGCCAGCAGTGAACCGATTGCTAGCTCCTTGCCCTACGAG.

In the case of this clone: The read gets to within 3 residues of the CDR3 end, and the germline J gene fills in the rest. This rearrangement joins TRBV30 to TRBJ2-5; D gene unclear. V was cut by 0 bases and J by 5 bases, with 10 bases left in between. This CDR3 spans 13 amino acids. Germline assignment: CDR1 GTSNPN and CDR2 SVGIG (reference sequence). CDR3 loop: CAWSVGFKETQYF. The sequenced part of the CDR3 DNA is TGTGCCTGGAGTGTCGGGTTCAAGGAGACC.

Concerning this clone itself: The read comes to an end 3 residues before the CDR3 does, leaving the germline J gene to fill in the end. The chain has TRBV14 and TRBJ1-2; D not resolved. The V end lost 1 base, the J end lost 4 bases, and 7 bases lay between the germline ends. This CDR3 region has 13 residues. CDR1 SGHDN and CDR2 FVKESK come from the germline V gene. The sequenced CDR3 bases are TGTGCCAGCAGCCAAGTGGCAACCTATGGC. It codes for CASSQVATYG. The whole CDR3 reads CASSQVATYGYTF.

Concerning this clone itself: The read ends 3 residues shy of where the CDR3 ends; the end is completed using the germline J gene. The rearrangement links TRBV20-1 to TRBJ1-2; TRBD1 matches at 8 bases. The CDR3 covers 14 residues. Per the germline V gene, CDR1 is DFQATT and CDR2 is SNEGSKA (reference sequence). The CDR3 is CSARGIQGEEGYTF. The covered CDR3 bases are TGCAGTGCTAGAGGGATACAGGGGGAGGAAGGC.

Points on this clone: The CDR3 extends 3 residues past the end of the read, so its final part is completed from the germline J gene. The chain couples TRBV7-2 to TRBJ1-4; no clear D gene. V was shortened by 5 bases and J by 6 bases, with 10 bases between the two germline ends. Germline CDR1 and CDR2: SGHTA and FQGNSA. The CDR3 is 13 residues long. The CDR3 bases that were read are TGTGCCAGCAGCCTGAAGGCGGATGAAAAA. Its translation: CASSLKADEK. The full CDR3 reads CASSLKADEKLFF. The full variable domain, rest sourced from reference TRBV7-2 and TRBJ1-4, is GAGVSQSPSNKVTEKGKDVELRCDPISGHTALYWYRQSLGQGLEFLIYFQGNSAPDKSGLPSDRFSAERTGGSVSTLTIQRTQQEDSAVYLCASSLKADEKLFFGSGTQLSVL.

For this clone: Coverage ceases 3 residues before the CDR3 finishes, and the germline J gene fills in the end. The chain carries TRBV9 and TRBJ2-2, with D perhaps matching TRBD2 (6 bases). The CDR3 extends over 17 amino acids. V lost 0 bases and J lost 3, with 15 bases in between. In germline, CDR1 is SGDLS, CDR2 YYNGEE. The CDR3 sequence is CASSVDFGTGHTGELFF. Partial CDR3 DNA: TGTGCCAGCAGCGTAGATTTTGGGACTGGTCACACCGGGGAG.

The CDR3 protein is CASSVGSYYGYTF. The sequenced part of the CDR3 DNA is TGTGCCAGCAGTGTGGGCAGTTACTATGGC. The V and J genes are TRBV6-1 and TRBJ1-2; D is unresolved. The read is 3 residues too short to cover the CDR3 end, so that end is filled in from the germline J gene. Per germline, CDR1 MNHNS and CDR2 SASEGT. The CDR3 has 13 amino acids. V lost 4 bases and J 3 bases, leaving 9 bases between the germline ends.